The present T cell receptor beta chain was sequenced within a study of spatial heterogeneity in lung cancer. Study outcomes and limitations: How many expanded intratumoral alpha and beta TCRs were present tracked the tumor mutation count, which was a count of nonsynonymous mutations.

About this clonotype: As yet, its antigen is unknown.

Carried by each TCR cDNA molecule was a unique molecular identifier. TCRdb analysed the 5' RACE reads with MiXCR anew, one entry per CDR3 protein. The data contain around 9,300 distinct CDR3 sequences, just under 6.5% of them singletons. Documented time point: sample taken at primary tumor resection. The study sequenced unsorted whole RNA from tumor, nontumor lung or frozen PBMC. Trimming removed 1 base from V and 6 bases from J; junction bases left unmatched: 8. CDR1 and CDR2 from the germline V gene are MGHRA and YSYEKL. This CDR3 contains 16 residues. V and J are TRBV4-1 and TRBJ2-1; TRBD1 matches at 8 bases. The source was lung tumor tissue, collected at surgery. The receptor was isolated from a male donor with early-stage non-small cell lung cancer. CDR3 nucleotide sequence: TGCGCCAGCAGCCAAGCTTGGGGACAGGATGGCAATGAGCAGTTCTTC. Residues: CASSQAWGQDGNEQFF.